This T cell receptor beta chain is drawn from a study of T cell responses to AZD1222 COVID-19 vaccine. Broader study findings: Clonal diversity may have been underestimated, and the donors were mostly white British, with more females than males. Vaccine-associated CD4 TCRs spanned spike, dominant at 160-218 and 743-854.

For this clone: Its specificity is not known.

The table came from immunoSEQ multiplex PCR; TCRdb's copy has only in-frame clones and leaves some out. The sample lists roughly 120,000 clones, 70% to 90% occurring once. This TCR came from an adult who received the AZD1222 COVID-19 vaccine. Here the sequenced sample was peripheral blood, taken 28 days after the second AZD1222 dose.

The DNA for the CDR3 is TGTGCCAGCTCACCACCCGTCAGGGGTCAGATTAACGAGCAGTACTTC. It specifies CASSPPVRGQINEQYF. V and J are TRBV18 and TRBJ2-7; TRBD1 is a possible D gene (6 bases). This CDR3 spans 16 amino acids. Trimming removed 0 bases from V and 5 bases from J, with 17 bases in between. Germline lookup yields CDR1 KGHSH and CDR2 LQKENI.